This TCR beta chain was captured by sequencing in a study of blood T cells in healthy people across ages. The CDR3 contains 16 residues. Trimming took off 4 bases at V and 1 base at J, with 17 bases between the two ends. Germline V lookup: CDR1 MDHEN, CDR2 SYDVKM. Then a second PCR, running about 6 to 11 cycles, was carried out with a sample-barcoded 5' primer and a J-beta primer mix. TCRdb used MiXCR to reprocess the 5' RACE reads, holding one entry per CDR3 protein. The sample yields 850,000 to 1,000,000 distinct CDR3 sequences, 48% seen once. The J gene is TRBJ2-7, the V gene TRBV28, with D perhaps matching TRBD1 or TRBD2 (6 bases each). The receptor was derived from a man aged 25-40 years in good health. The sequenced material came from blood. For the CDR3, the DNA is TGTGCCAGCAGTTCCCAAGGGGGGCGGGCATCCTACGAGCAGTACTTC. It yields the protein CASSSQGGRASYEQYF.